One T cell receptor (beta chain) is described in this entry. Its specificity is not known. This entry is derived from a study of graft-versus-host responses after intestinal transplantation. At the level of the study: All recipients were transplanted with multivisceral, liver-intestinal, or isolated intestinal grafts. The study's findings and limits: In patients with graft-donor T cell macrochimerism, allograft graft-versus-host to host-versus-graft clonal ratios were high. Circulating GvH clone levels at their peak were associated with HvG declines (early post-transplant). The recipient marrow held GvH clones, and some of them showed up first in ileum or blood.

Produced via immunoSEQ multiplex PCR; TCRdb's table is partial and in-frame only. The sample shows 35,000 to 45,000 clones, around 96% of them seen only once. This CDR3 has 16 amino acids. CDR1 and CDR2 (germline): SGHAT, FQNNGV. Trimming shortened V by 4 bases and J by 1 base, and 14 bases separated the two germline ends. The sequence derives from a human patient who received an intestinal transplant, so some T cells may come from the graft donor. The sample here was PBMCs, taken 16 days after intestinal transplant. The chain recombines TRBV11-2 with TRBJ1-5; maybe TRBD1 (5 bases). The CDR3 DNA follows: TGTGCCAGCAGCTCCGGGACCGTAGGAAGCAATCAGCCCCAGCATTTT. Translated, it gives CASSSGTVGSNQPQHF.